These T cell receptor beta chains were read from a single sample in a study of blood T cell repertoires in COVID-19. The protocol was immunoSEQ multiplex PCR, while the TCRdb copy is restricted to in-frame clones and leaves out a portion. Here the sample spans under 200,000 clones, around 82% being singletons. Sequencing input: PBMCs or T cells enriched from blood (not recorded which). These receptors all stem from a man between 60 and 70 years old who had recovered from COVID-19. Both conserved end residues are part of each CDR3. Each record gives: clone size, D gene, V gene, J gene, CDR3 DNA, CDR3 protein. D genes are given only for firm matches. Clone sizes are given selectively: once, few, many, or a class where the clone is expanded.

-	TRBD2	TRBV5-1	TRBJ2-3	TGCGCCAGCAGAGAGACTAGCGGAAAAGATACGCAGTATTTT	CASRETSGKDTQYF
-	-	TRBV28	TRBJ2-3	TGTGCCAGCACTAGCGATAGCACAGATACGCAGTATTTT	CASTSDSTDTQYF
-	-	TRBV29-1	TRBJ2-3	TGCAGCGCCAGGCAGGGTGGGACTAGCACAGATACGCAGTATTTT	CSARQGGTSTDTQYF
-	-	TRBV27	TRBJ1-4	TGTGCCAGCAGGCCCCGGGCGGGACTAACTAATGAAAAACTGTTTTTT	CASRPRAGLTNEKLFF
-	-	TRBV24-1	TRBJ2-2	TGTGCCACCAGTGCTCGATTCCCCGTTCGACAGAACACCGGGGAGCTGTTTTTT	CATSARFPVRQNTGELFF
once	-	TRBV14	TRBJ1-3	TGTGCCAGCAGCCAAGAAAGGGGTTACTCTGGAAACACCATATATTTT	CASSQERGYSGNTIYF
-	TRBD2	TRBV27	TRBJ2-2	TGTGCCAGCAGCGAGACTAGCGGGGTGAACACCGGGGAGCTGTTTTTT	CASSETSGVNTGELFF
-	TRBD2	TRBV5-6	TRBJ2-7	TGTGCCAGCAGCGGGGGACTAGCGGGAAGCTCCTACGAGCAGTACTTC	CASSGGLAGSSYEQYF
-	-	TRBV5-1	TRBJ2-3	TGCGCCAGCAGCTTGGATCTAGGAGGGGCAGATACGCAGTATTTT	CASSLDLGGADTQYF
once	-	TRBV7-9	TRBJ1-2	TGTGCCAGCAGCTTTGGCGGAGGGGCGGAAGGCTACACCTTC	CASSFGGGAEGYTF
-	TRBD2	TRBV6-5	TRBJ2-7	TGTGCCAGCAGGGCGTCCCCGGGGGGATCCTACGAGCAGTACTTC	CASRASPGGSYEQYF
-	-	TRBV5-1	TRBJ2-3	TGCGCCAGCAGCTTGGAGCCGGAGAGCACAGATACGCAGTATTTT	CASSLEPESTDTQYF
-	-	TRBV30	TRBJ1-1	TGTGCCTGGAGCAGGGGCCGAGACACTGAAGCTTTCTTT	CAWSRGRDTEAFF
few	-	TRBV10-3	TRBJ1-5	TGTGCCATCAGTGTTGGGGGGGCTAGCCAGCCCCAGCATTTT	CAISVGGASQPQHF
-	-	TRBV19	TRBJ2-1	TGTGCCAGTAGTACCTCCTTGGGGCCATGGAATGAGCAGTTCTTC	CASSTSLGPWNEQFF
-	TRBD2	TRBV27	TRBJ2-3	TGTGCCAGCAGTTTGGGAGCGGGAGGCCCTCGGGGCACAGATACGCAGTATTTT	CASSLGAGGPRGTDTQYF
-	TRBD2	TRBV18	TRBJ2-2	TGTGCCAGCTCACCAGTGGCGGGAGTAAACACCGGGGAGCTGTTTTTT	CASSPVAGVNTGELFF
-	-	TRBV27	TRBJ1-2	TGTGCCAGTAGGAGCGGGAAAAGCTATTTTGGCTACACCTTC	CASRSGKSYFGYTF
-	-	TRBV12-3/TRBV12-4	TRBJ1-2	TGTGCCAGCCGAAACAGGGTAACGGATGGCTACACCTTC	CASRNRVTDGYTF
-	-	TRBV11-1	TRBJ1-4	TGTGCCAGCAGCTTATCGACAGCTAATGAAAAACTGTTTTTT	CASSLSTANEKLFF
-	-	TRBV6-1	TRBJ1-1	TGTGCCAGCAGTGACCTCACAGGTCACACTGAAGCTTTCTTT	CASSDLTGHTEAFF
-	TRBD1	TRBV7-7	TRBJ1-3	TGTGCTAGCAGCGCGGGACCGGGACAGGGGACTGACACCATATATTTT	CASSAGPGQGTDTIYF
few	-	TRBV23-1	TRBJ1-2	TGCGCCAGCAACCTCCTGGGACATCGTGGCTACACCTTC	CASNLLGHRGYTF
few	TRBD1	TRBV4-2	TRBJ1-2	TGTGCCAGTAAAGCGGGACAGGGGACCTATGGCTACACCTTC	CASKAGQGTYGYTF
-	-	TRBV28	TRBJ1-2	TGTGCCAGCAGCTCCCCCTATGGCTACACCTTC	CASSSPYGYTF
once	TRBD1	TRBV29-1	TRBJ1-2	TGCAGCGTAACACAGGGGGCTGACTATGGCTACACCTTC	CSVTQGADYGYTF
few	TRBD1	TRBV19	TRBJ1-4	TGTGCCAGTAGCAGGGGGTGGGAATCAAATGAAAAACTGTTTTTT	CASSRGWESNEKLFF
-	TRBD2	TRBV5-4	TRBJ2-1	TGTGCCAGCAGTATATCTAGCGGGGCCTCCTACAATGAGCAGTTCTTC	CASSISSGASYNEQFF
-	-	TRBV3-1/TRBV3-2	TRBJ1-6	TGTGCCAGCAGCCAAGCCCAAAACGGACAGCCCTATAATTCACCCCTCCACTTT	CASSQAQNGQPYNSPLHF
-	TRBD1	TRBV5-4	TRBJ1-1	TGTGCCAGCAGCTTGGAGGGGGCGCGGAACACTGAAGCTTTCTTT	CASSLEGARNTEAFF
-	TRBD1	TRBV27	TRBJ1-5	TGTGCCAGCAGTCCCTCCACGGGGACAGGGGAGGGGGCCCAGCATTTT	CASSPSTGTGEGAQHF
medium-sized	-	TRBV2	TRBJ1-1	TGTGCCAGCCTAAAGGACAGTAACACTGAAGCTTTCTTT	CASLKDSNTEAFF
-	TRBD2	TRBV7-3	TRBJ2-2	TGTGCCAGCACCTATCTGGGGGAACTAGCGGGCCTGGGCGGGGAGCTGTTTTTT	CASTYLGELAGLGGELFF
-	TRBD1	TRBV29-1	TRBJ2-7	TGCAGCGTTGAAAAGACAGGGGAATCCTACGAGCAGTACTTC	CSVEKTGESYEQYF
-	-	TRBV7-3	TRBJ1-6	TGTGCCAGCAGCTTAGAGAGCTCCTATAATTCACCCCTCCACTTT	CASSLESSYNSPLHF
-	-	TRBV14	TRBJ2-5	TGTGCCAGCAGCCCCGTGAGGGCAGAACAAGAGACCCAGTACTTC	CASSPVRAEQETQYF
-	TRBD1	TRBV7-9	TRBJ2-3	TGTGCCAGCAGCTTAGGAACAGGGGGAAGTGGCACAGATACGCAGTATTTT	CASSLGTGGSGTDTQYF
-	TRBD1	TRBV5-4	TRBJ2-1	TGTGCCAGCAGCTCGGACCCGGGACAGGGAAAGTTCTTC	CASSSDPGQGKFF
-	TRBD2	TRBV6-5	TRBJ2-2	TGTGCCAGCGGTTGGGGGGGGAACACCGGGGAGCTGTTTTTT	CASGWGGNTGELFF
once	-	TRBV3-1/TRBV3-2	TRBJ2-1	TGTGCCAGCAGCCCCTCGGCGGAGGGTTACAATGAGCAGTTCTTC	CASSPSAEGYNEQFF
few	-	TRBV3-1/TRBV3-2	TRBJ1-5	TGTGCCAGCAGCCCTAACCCGGATCAGCCCCAGCATTTT	CASSPNPDQPQHF
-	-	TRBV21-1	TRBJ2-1	TGTGCCAGCAGCATCAAGAGACTACCACCGGGGAATGAGCAGTTCTTC	CASSIKRLPPGNEQFF
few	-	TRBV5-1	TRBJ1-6	TGCGCCAGCACCGCCCAGCAGGATTCACCCCTCCACTTT	CASTAQQDSPLHF
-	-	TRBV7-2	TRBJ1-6	TGTGCCAGCAGCTTAACCCCGGGGGGTTCTTCACCCCTCCACTTT	CASSLTPGGSSPLHF
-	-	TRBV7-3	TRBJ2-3	TGTGCCAGCAGCTCGATCTGGCAGGATACGCAGTATTTT	CASSSIWQDTQYF
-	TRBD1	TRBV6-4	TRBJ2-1	TGTGCCAGCAGTGACAGGACAGGGGGTCGGGACAATGAGCAGTTCTTC	CASSDRTGGRDNEQFF
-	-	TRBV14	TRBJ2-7	TGTGCCAGCAGCCAAGAACGGGCCCGGGCAGGGAAAACCTACGAGCAGTACTTC	CASSQERARAGKTYEQYF
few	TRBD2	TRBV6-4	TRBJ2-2	TGTGCCAGTAAACTCCTTGGACTAGCGAACACCGGGGAGCTGTTTTTT	CASKLLGLANTGELFF
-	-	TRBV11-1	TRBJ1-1	TGTGCCAGCAGCTTCCGAGCCAGGGTCACTGAAGCTTTCTTT	CASSFRARVTEAFF
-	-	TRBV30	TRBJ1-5	TGTGCCTGGTCCATGACAGCAAATCAGCCCCAGCATTTT	CAWSMTANQPQHF
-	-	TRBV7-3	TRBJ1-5	TGTGCCAGCAGCTTACAGCAGGTTAGCAATCAGCCCCAGCATTTT	CASSLQQVSNQPQHF
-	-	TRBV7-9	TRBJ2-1	TGTGCCAGCAGCTTAAGCACGGATGAGCAGTTCTTC	CASSLSTDEQFF
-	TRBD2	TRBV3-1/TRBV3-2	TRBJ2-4	TGTGCCAGCAGCCAGCGGGGGGCGGCCGGAATTCAGTACTTC	CASSQRGAAGIQYF
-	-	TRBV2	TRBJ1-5	TGTGCCAGCAGCCTTACTAGGGGGAATCAGCCCCAGCATTTT	CASSLTRGNQPQHF
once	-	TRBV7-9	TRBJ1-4	TGTGCCAGCCTCTCGGGGACTACCAGGGGTGAAAAACTGTTTTTT	CASLSGTTRGEKLFF
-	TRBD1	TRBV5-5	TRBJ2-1	TGTGCCAGCAGCTTGAGTTACAGGGGCGGCGATCTCAATGAGCAGTTCTTC	CASSLSYRGGDLNEQFF
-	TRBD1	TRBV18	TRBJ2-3	TGTGCCAGCTCACCACGCAGTGCAGGGGGCCTCACAGATACGCAGTATTTT	CASSPRSAGGLTDTQYF
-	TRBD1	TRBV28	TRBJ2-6	TGTGCCAGCAGTCCGACAGGGGGCGGCTCTGGGGCCAACGTCCTGACTTTC	CASSPTGGGSGANVLTF